This record looks at one TCR beta chain sequence and its context. The sample originates from a study of blood T cell repertoires in COVID-19. Study-wide context: Some COVID-19 samples were acute and others convalescent; all came from the United States, Italy and Spain.

This CDR3 has 15 residues. Trimming stripped 0 bases from V and 5 bases from J, with 16 bases between. CDR1 and CDR2 from the germline V gene are GTSNPN and SVGIG (reference sequence). In the original processing: For nucleated cells, counts were estimated from reference gene primer amplification. Profiling relied on immunoSEQ multiplex PCR, and the TCRdb table lists in-frame clones only, not all of them. That table furnishes V, J and clone size, whereas the DNA furnished D and trimming. Altogether around 400,000 clones are present, approximately 93% being singletons, with the ten largest covering around 0.86%.

Sequenced: PBMCs or T cells enriched from blood (not recorded which). This receptor was obtained from a middle-aged woman who had been exposed to COVID-19. This sequence joins TRBV30 and TRBJ2-5; D perhaps matches TRBD2 (6 bases). CDR3 nucleotide sequence: TGTGCCTGGAGTGTACGGGCGGAGGGCCGGGAGACCCAGTACTTC. Translated, it gives CAWSVRAEGRETQYF. The whole variable domain, remainder taken from reference TRBV30 and TRBJ2-5, is SQTIHQWPATLVQPVGSPLSLECTVEGTSNPNLYWYRQAAGRGLQLLFYSVGIGQISSEVPQNLSASRPQDRQFILSSKKLLLSDSGFYLCAWSVRAEGRETQYFGPGTRLLVL.